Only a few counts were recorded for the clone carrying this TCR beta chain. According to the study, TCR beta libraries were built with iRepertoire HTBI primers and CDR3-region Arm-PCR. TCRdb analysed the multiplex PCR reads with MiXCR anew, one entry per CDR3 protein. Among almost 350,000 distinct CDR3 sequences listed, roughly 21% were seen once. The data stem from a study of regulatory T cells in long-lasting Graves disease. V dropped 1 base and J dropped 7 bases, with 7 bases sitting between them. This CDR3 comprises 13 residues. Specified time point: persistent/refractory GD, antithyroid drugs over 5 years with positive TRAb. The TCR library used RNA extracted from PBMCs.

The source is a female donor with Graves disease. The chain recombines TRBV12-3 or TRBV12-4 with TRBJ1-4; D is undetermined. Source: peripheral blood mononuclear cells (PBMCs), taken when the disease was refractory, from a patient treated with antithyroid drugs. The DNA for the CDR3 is TGTGCCAGCAGTTTAGGCGGGGTTGAAAAACTGTTTTTT. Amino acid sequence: CASSLGGVEKLFF.